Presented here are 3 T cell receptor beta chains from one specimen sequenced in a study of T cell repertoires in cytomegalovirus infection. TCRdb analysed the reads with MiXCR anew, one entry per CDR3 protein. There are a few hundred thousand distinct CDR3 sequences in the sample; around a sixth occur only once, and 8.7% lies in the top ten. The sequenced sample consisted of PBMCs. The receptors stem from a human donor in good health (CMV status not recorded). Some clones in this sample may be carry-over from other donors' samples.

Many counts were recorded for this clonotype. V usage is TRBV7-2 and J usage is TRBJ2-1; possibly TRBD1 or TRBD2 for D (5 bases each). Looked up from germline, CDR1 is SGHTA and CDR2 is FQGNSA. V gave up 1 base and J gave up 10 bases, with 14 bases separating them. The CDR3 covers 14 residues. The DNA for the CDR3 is TGTGCCAGCAGCTTAGAGGCGCAGGGACGGGAGCAGTTCTTC. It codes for CASSLEAQGREQFF.

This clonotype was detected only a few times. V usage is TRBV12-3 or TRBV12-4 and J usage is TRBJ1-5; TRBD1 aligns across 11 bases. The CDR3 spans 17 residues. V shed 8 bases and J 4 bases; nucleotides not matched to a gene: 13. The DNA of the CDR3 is TGTGCCAGCGGTCATAGGGGGACAGGGGGTGGTAATCAGCCCCAGCATTTT. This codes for CASGHRGTGGGNQPQHF.

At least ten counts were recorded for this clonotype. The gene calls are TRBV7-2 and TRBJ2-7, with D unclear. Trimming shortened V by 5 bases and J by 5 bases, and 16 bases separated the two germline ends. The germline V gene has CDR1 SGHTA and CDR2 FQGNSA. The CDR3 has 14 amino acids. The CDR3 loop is CASSQSGFRNEQYF. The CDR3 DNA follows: TGTGCCAGCAGCCAATCTGGGTTCAGGAACGAGCAGTACTTC. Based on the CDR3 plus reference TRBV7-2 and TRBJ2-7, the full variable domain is GAGVSQSPSNKVTEKGKDVELRCDPISGHTALYWYRQSLGQGLEFLIYFQGNSAPDKSGLPSDRFSAERTGGSVSTLTIQRTQQEDSAVYLCASSQSGFRNEQYFGPGTRLTVT.